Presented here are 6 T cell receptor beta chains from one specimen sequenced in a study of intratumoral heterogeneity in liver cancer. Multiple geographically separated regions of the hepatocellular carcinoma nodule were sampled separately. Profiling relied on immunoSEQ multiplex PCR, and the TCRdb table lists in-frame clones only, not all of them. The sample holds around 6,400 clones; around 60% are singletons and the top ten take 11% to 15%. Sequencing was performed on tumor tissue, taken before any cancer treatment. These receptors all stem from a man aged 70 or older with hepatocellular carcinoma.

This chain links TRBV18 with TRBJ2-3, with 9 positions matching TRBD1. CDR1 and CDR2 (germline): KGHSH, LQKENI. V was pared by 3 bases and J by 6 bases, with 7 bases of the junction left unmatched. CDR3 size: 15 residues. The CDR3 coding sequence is TGTGCCAGCTCACCCCCGGGACAGGGTAGGGATACGCAGTATTTT. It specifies CASSPPGQGRDTQYF.

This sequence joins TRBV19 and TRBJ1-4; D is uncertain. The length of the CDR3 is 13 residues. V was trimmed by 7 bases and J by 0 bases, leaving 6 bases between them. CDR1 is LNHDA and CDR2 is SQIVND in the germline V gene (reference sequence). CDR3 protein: CASMRSTNEKLFF. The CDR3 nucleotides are TGTGCCAGTATGAGGTCAACTAATGAAAAACTGTTTTTT.

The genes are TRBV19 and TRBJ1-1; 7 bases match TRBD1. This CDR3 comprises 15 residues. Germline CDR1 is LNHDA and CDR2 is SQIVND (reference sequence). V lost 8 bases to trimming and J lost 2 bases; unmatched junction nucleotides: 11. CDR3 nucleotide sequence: TGTGCCAGTCGAGAGCCGGGACAGCCAAACACTGAAGCTTTCTTT. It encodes CASREPGQPNTEAFF.

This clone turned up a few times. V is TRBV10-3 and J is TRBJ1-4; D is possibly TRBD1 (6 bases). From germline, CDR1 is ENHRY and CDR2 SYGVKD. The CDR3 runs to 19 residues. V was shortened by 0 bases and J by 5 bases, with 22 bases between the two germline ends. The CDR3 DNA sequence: TGTGCCATCAGTGAGTCGGGAACCGGGACACCTCGCTACAATGAAAAACTGTTTTTT. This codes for CAISESGTGTPRYNEKLFF.

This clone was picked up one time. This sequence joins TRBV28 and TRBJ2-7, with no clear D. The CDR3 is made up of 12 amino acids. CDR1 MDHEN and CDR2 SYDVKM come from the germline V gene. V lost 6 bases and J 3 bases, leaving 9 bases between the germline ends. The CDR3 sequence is CASSPYGYEQYV. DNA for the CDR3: TGTGCCAGCAGCCCCTATGGCTACGAGCAGTACGTC.

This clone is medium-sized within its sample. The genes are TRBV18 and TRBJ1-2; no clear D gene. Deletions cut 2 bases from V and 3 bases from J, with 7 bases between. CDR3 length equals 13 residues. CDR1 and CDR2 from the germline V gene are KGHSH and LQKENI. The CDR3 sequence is CASSPDGYYGYTF. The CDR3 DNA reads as TGTGCCAGCTCACCAGACGGCTACTATGGCTACACCTTC. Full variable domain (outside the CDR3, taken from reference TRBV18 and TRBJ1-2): NAGVMQNPRHLVRRRGQEARLRCSPMKGHSHVYWYRQLPEEGLKFMVYLQKENIIDESGMPKERFSAEFPKEGPSILRIQQVVRGDSAAYFCASSPDGYYGYTFGSGTRLTVV.